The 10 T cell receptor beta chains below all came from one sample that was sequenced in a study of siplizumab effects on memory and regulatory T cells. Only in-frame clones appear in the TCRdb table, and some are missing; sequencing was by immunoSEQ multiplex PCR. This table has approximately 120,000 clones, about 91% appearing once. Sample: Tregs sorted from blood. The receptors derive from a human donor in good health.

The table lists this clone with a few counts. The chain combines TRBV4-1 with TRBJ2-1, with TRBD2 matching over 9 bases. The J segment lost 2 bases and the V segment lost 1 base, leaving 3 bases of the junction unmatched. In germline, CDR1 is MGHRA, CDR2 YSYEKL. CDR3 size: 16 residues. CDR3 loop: CASSQGLAGTYNEQFF. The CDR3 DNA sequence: TGCGCCAGCAGCCAAGGTCTAGCGGGGACCTACAATGAGCAGTTCTTC.

CDR3 sequence reads: CASLDLNTGELFF. CDR3 in DNA: TGTGCCAGCCTCGATCTTAACACCGGGGAGCTGTTTTTT. This chain uses TRBV6-4 with TRBJ2-2; D uncertain. Germline loops: CDR1 MRHNA, CDR2 SNTAGT. V gave up 8 bases and J gave up 2 bases, with 9 bases separating them. The CDR3 contains 13 residues.

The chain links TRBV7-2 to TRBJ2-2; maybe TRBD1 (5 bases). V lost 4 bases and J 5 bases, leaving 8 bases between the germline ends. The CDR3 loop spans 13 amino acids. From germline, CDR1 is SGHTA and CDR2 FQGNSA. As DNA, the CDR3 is TGTGCCAGCAGCTACAGGTTTACCGGGGAGCTGTTTTTT. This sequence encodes CASSYRFTGELFF.

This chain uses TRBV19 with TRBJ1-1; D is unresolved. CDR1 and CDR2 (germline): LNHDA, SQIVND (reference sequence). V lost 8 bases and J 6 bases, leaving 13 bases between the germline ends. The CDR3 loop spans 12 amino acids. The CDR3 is CASGVIAAEAFF. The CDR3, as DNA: TGTGCCAGTGGGGTCATTGCTGCTGAAGCTTTCTTT.

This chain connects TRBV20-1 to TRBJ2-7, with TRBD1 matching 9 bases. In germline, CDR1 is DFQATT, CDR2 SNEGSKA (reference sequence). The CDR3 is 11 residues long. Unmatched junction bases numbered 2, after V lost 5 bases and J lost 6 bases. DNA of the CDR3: TGCAGTGCTGGACAGGGGTTCGAGCAGTACTTC. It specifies CSAGQGFEQYF.

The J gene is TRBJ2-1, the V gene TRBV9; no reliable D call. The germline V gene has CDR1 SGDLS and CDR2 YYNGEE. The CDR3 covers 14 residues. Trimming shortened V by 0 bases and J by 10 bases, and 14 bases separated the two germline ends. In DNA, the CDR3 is TGTGCCAGCAGCGTAGGGTCAGGCCAAAGGGAGCAGTTCTTC. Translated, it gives CASSVGSGQREQFF.

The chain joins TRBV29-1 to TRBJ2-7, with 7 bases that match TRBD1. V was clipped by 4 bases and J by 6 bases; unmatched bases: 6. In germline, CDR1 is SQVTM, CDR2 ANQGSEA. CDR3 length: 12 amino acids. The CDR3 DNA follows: TGCAGCGTTGTGGGGACAGCCCTCGAGCAGTACTTC. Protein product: CSVVGTALEQYF.

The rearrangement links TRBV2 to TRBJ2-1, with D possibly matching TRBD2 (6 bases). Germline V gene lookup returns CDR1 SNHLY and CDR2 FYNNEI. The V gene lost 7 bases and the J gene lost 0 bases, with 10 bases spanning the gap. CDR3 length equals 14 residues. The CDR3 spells CASTGTRSYNEQFF. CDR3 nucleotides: TGTGCCAGCACCGGGACTCGCTCCTACAATGAGCAGTTCTTC.

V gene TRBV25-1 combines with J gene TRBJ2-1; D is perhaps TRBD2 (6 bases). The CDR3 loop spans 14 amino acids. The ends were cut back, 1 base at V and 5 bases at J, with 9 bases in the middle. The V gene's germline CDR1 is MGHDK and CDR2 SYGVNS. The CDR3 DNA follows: TGTGCCAGCAGTGAATGGGGGGTCGACAATGAGCAGTTCTTC. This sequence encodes CASSEWGVDNEQFF.

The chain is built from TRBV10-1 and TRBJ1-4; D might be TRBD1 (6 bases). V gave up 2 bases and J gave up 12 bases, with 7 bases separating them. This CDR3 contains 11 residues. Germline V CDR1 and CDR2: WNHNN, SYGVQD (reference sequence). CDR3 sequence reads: CASSEKGELFF. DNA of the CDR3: TGCGCCAGCAGTGAGAAGGGGGAACTGTTTTTT.